This T cell receptor beta chain was sequenced during a study of shared T cell receptors in the human thymus. V dropped 4 bases and J dropped 0 bases, with 10 bases sitting between them. This CDR3 region has 14 residues. Germline lookup yields CDR1 MGHRA and CDR2 YSYEKL. The table came from immunoSEQ multiplex PCR; TCRdb's copy has only in-frame clones and leaves some out. The sample contains approximately 760,000 clones, 80% to 90% of which appear only once. A further study also used this sample, focusing on human thymus T cells. That study reports: The study used thymus tissue resected during corrective heart surgery. Related work showed strongly overlapping thymic repertoires across unrelated individuals.

This clonotype was sampled from a girl less than two years old with a congenital heart defect. This rearrangement joins TRBV4-1 to TRBJ2-7; D call uncertain. The sample comprised thymocytes. The CDR3 region is CASSPAAHSYEQYF. For the CDR3, the DNA is TGCGCCAGCAGCCCGGCGGCACACTCCTACGAGCAGTACTTC.